Shown below are 15 T cell receptor beta chains from a single sample sequenced in a study of OX40 agonist ivuxolimab in advanced cancers. Method: immunoSEQ multiplex PCR; TCRdb's copy keeps in-frame clones and lacks some. In the table there are over 55,000 clones, 70% to 90% of which are singletons. Sequencing used CD4+ or CD8+ T cells sorted from blood, obtained in a trial of the OX40 agonist ivuxolimab. The receptors were sampled from an adult with an advanced solid tumor such as melanoma, head and neck, liver or kidney cancer.

This clone was seen a single time. The chain employs TRBV5-1 and TRBJ1-1; no clear D. Trimming removed 4 bases at V and 1 base at J, with 8 bases between. The CDR3 runs 13 residues. Germline V gives CDR1 SGHRS, CDR2 YFSETQ. The CDR3 nucleotides read TGCGCCAGCAGCCGCGGGTGGAACACTGAAGCTTTCTTT. Its protein product is CASSRGWNTEAFF. Using reference TRBV5-1 and TRBJ1-1 for the parts outside the CDR3, the full variable domain is KAGVTQTPRYLIKTRGQQVTLSCSPISGHRSVSWYQQTPGQGLQFLFEYFSETQRNKGNFPGRFSGRQFSNSRSEMNVSTLELGDSALYLCASSRGWNTEAFFGQGTRLTVV.

The CDR3 region has the DNA TGTGCCAGCAGTTACTCAACTACCCGGAAAGGCACTGAAGCTTTCTTT. Encoded protein: CASSYSTTRKGTEAFF. The V call is TRBV6-5, the J call TRBJ1-1, with D unresolved. V lost 0 bases, J lost 4 bases, and 15 bases lay in between. CDR1 MNHEY and CDR2 SVGAGI come from the germline V gene. This CDR3 region has 16 residues.

This chain connects TRBV7-2 to TRBJ2-2; the D is unclear. This CDR3 region has 12 residues. CDR1 is SGHTA and CDR2 is FQGNSA in the germline V gene. Trimming pared 5 bases from V and 3 bases from J, leaving 4 bases between. This CDR3 reads CASSIYTGELFF. The CDR3 DNA follows: TGTGCCAGCAGCATATACACCGGGGAGCTGTTTTTT.

This clone showed up just a few times. The chain recombines TRBV6-6 with TRBJ1-5, with a tentative D call TRBD1 (5 bases). The CDR3 is 15 amino acids. The germline V and J ends were trimmed by 2 bases and 2 bases, with 10 bases remaining between them. The germline V gene encodes CDR1 MNHNY and CDR2 SVGAGI (reference sequence). CDR3 protein: CASSYGGWGNQPQHF. CDR3 coding DNA: TGTGCCAGCAGTTACGGGGGATGGGGCAATCAGCCCCAGCATTTT.

This sequence joins TRBV6-6 and TRBJ1-1; TRBD1 is a possible D gene (5 bases). This CDR3 is 15 amino acids long. Trimming pared 8 bases from V and 1 base from J, leaving 17 bases between. The germline CDR1 and CDR2 sequences are MNHNY and SVGAGI (reference sequence). Here the CDR3 DNA reads TGTGCCAGCCTCGGATCGGGGGTTACGAACACTGAAGCTTTCTTT. Residues: CASLGSGVTNTEAFF.

The CDR3 nucleotides are TGTGCCAGCACCATAGGGGGTTTGGGGCAAGAGACCCAGTACTTC. Its translation is CASTIGGLGQETQYF. The chain uses TRBV7-6 and TRBJ2-5, with D possibly being TRBD1 (6 bases). V was trimmed by 7 bases and J by 2 bases, leaving 17 bases between them. Germline CDR1 and CDR2: SGHVS and FNYEAQ. The CDR3 has 15 amino acids.

J is TRBJ2-7 and V is TRBV7-2; weak D call: TRBD2 (6 bases). CDR3 length equals 14 residues. Germline assignment: CDR1 SGHTA and CDR2 FQGNSA. The V and J ends lost 5 bases and 4 bases respectively, with 15 bases between them. The CDR3 here is CASSRGTLLYEQYF. The CDR3 DNA follows: TGTGCCAGCAGCCGCGGGACGCTACTTTACGAGCAGTACTTC.

The genes are TRBV5-1 and TRBJ2-5; a possible D gene is TRBD2 (7 bases). This CDR3 has 14 residues. The V end was cut by 4 bases, the J end by 4 bases, with 14 bases between. CDR1 and CDR2 from the germline V gene are SGHRS and YFSETQ. The CDR3 protein is CASSPGEGVETQYF. The CDR3 nucleotides are TGCGCCAGCAGCCCGGGGGAGGGGGTAGAGACCCAGTACTTC.

In DNA form, the CDR3 reads TGTGCCAGCAGTGCGAGCGTAAGGGACTATGGCTACACCTTC. It specifies CASSASVRDYGYTF. This sequence joins TRBV6-1 and TRBJ1-2; D ambiguous. The CDR3 has 14 residues. The V end lost 4 bases, the J end lost 3 bases, and 12 bases lay between the germline ends. Per the germline V gene, CDR1 is MNHNS and CDR2 is SASEGT.

V gene TRBV25-1 combines with J gene TRBJ1-6; D might be TRBD1 (6 bases). The CDR3 loop spans 13 amino acids. The germline V and J ends were trimmed by 6 bases and 7 bases, with 10 bases remaining between them. Germline assignment: CDR1 MGHDK and CDR2 SYGVNS. Here the CDR3 reads CASRDTGNSPLHF. DNA of the CDR3: TGTGCCAGCAGGGACACAGGGAATTCACCCCTCCACTTT.

V and J are TRBV28 and TRBJ1-3; unclear D gene. The CDR3 is 14 amino acids. Trimming shortened V by 5 bases and J by 2 bases, and 10 bases separated the two germline ends. Germline V lookup: CDR1 MDHEN, CDR2 SYDVKM. In DNA form, the CDR3 reads TGTGCCAGCAGTCCCCTTGGACCTGGAAACACCATATATTTT. As protein: CASSPLGPGNTIYF.

The chain recombines TRBV7-2 with TRBJ2-1; TRBD1 might be the D (5 bases). V gave up 0 bases and J gave up 5 bases, with 17 bases separating them. This CDR3 has 17 amino acids. Germline CDR1 is SGHTA and CDR2 is FQGNSA. The CDR3, as DNA: TGTGCCAGCAGCTTAGCGGACAACTCCGGACGGGACAATGAGCAGTTCTTC. Residues: CASSLADNSGRDNEQFF.

V gene TRBV19 combines with J gene TRBJ2-7, with 7 bases identical to TRBD1. This CDR3 is built from 14 residues. With V trimmed by 4 bases and J by 1 base, 4 bases remained unmatched. Germline lookup yields CDR1 LNHDA and CDR2 SQIVND (reference sequence). This chain's CDR3 is CASSRAGGSYEQYF. As DNA, the CDR3 is TGTGCCAGTAGTAGGGCAGGGGGATCCTACGAGCAGTACTTC.

A single count supports this clone. The genes are TRBV6-1 and TRBJ1-4; 8 bases match TRBD1. CDR3 length: 14 amino acids. V lost 5 bases and J lost 7; bases outside the gene matches: 6. Germline values: CDR1 MNHNS, CDR2 SASEGT. CDR3 sequence (DNA): TGTGCCAGCAGTTTTCAGGGGGCCGGTGAAAAACTGTTTTTT. It specifies CASSFQGAGEKLFF.

The gene calls are TRBV5-1 and TRBJ2-5; weak D call: TRBD2 (6 bases). Trimming stripped 0 bases from V and 5 bases from J, with 11 bases between. The CDR3 totals 14 residues. The V gene's germline CDR1 is SGHRS and CDR2 YFSETQ. The CDR3: CASSLGSGRETQYF. CDR3 coding DNA: TGCGCCAGCAGCTTGGGATCAGGGAGGGAGACCCAGTACTTC.